This entry lists 30 T cell receptor beta chains sequenced from one sample in a study of type 1 and type 2 diabetes patients. The PCR template was genomic DNA. A primer set of 30 forward and 13 reverse primers amplified the CDR3. TCRdb re-called the multiplex PCR reads through MiXCR, storing one row per CDR3 protein. The data hold around 300,000 distinct CDR3 sequences, with around 50% observed a single time. The sample was peripheral blood mononuclear cells (PBMCs). All receptors derive from a man aged 18 to 29 with type 2 diabetes.

The chain combines TRBV11-2 with TRBJ1-2; no clear D. CDR3 length: 13 amino acids. CDR1 and CDR2 from the germline V gene are SGHAT and FQNNGV. Between the trimmed V and J ends, which lost 4 bases and 5 bases, there was a span of 11 bases. CDR3 amino acids: CASSYWTGYGYTF. The CDR3 coding sequence is TGTGCCAGCAGCTATTGGACTGGGTATGGCTACACCTTC.

This clonotype was seen a few times. The chain employs TRBV6-1 and TRBJ1-5; TRBD1 aligns across 8 bases. Trimming removed 5 bases from V and 3 bases from J; junction bases left unmatched: 6. Germline V gene data show CDR1 as MNHNS and CDR2 as SASEGT. The CDR3 sequence is 15 residues long. The CDR3 DNA sequence: TGTGCCAGCAGTACCGGGACAGGTTACAATCAGCCCCAGCATTTT. Translation: CASSTGTGYNQPQHF.

The CDR3 region is CATSIPLGEKLFF. CDR3 bases: TGTGCCACCAGCATTCCGCTCGGAGAAAAACTGTTTTTT. The chain carries TRBV15 and TRBJ1-4; D is uncertain. Germline values: CDR1 LNHNV, CDR2 YYDKDF (reference sequence). This CDR3 has 13 amino acids. V lost 4 bases and J 8 bases, leaving 11 bases between the germline ends.

This clonotype was counted only a few times. This chain joins TRBV11-2 and TRBJ2-3; tentatively, D is TRBD1 (7 bases). CDR3 length: 20 residues. Germline-derived CDR1 and CDR2 are SGHAT and FQNNGV. V was trimmed by 7 bases and J by 0 bases, leaving 29 bases between them. CDR3 sequence reads: CASTETAGGPSRPSTDTQYF. In DNA form, the CDR3 reads TGTGCCAGCACCGAAACCGCAGGGGGGCCAAGCCGCCCTAGCACAGATACGCAGTATTTT.

This clonotype occurred a few times. The gene calls are TRBV30 and TRBJ1-1, with D tentatively TRBD1 (6 bases). Looked up from germline, CDR1 is GTSNPN and CDR2 is SVGIG (reference sequence). The CDR3 runs 15 residues. V was pared by 4 bases and J by 5 bases, with 20 bases between. DNA of the CDR3: TGTGCCTGGACCCCTGAGGTCAGGGGTGTAACTGAAGCTTTCTTT. Translating gives CAWTPEVRGVTEAFF. Combining the CDR3 with reference TRBV30 and TRBJ1-1 gives the whole variable domain SQTIHQWPATLVQPVGSPLSLECTVEGTSNPNLYWYRQAAGRGLQLLFYSVGIGQISSEVPQNLSASRPQDRQFILSSKKLLLSDSGFYLCAWTPEVRGVTEAFFGQGTRLTVV.

The V gene is TRBV20-1, the J gene TRBJ1-2; D is undetermined. Trimming removed 4 bases from V and 0 bases from J, with 9 bases in between. Germline V CDR1 and CDR2: DFQATT, SNEGSKA (reference sequence). The CDR3 sequence is 13 residues long. The CDR3 spells CSAIRRSNYGYTF. The CDR3 bases are TGCAGTGCTATAAGACGGTCTAACTATGGCTACACCTTC.

There are a few counts of this clonotype. DNA for the CDR3: TGTGCCAGCAGCCCCTTGCGGGGGGGAAACACCATATATTTT. Its translation: CASSPLRGGNTIYF. V and J are TRBV7-2 and TRBJ1-3; D possibly corresponds to TRBD1 (5 bases). The V and J ends lost 5 bases and 4 bases respectively, with 12 bases between them. The germline V gene has CDR1 SGHTA and CDR2 FQGNSA. The CDR3 is 14 residues long.

This clonotype appeared a few times. The chain is built from TRBV19 and TRBJ1-1; D is perhaps TRBD1 (5 bases). V lost 9 bases and J lost 0, with 14 bases in between. The length of the CDR3 is 14 residues. Germline CDR1 and CDR2: LNHDA and SQIVND (reference sequence). CDR3 region: CASSPQGLNTEAFF. DNA of the CDR3: TGTGCCAGCAGTCCCCAGGGCTTGAACACTGAAGCTTTCTTT.

The chain uses TRBV9 and TRBJ2-7, with a tentative D call TRBD2 (6 bases). The V end was cut by 0 bases, the J end by 6 bases, with 10 bases between. The CDR3 has 13 amino acids. Germline V lookup: CDR1 SGDLS, CDR2 YYNGEE. CDR3 DNA sequence: TGTGCCAGCAGCGTAGTCGGTAGCGGCGAGCAGTACTTC. Translating it yields CASSVVGSGEQYF.

The V call is TRBV2, the J call TRBJ2-7; 10 bases agree with TRBD1. Unmatched junction bases numbered 6, after V lost 8 bases and J lost 2 bases. Germline-derived CDR1 and CDR2 are SNHLY and FYNNEI. The CDR3 consists of 14 residues. In nucleotides, the CDR3 is TGTGCCAGCCTCGGACAGGGGGATACCTACGAGCAGTACTTC. This sequence encodes CASLGQGDTYEQYF.

This clonotype was detected only once. V is TRBV4-2 and J is TRBJ2-7; TRBD2 aligns across 11 bases. The CDR3 extends over 14 amino acids. Unmatched junction bases numbered 3, after V lost 3 bases and J lost 5 bases. The germline gives CDR1 LGHNA, CDR2 YNFKEQ. This CDR3 is CASSHTSGGDEQYF. The CDR3 DNA is TGTGCCAGCAGCCACACTAGCGGGGGAGACGAGCAGTACTTC.

The chain combines TRBV12-3 or TRBV12-4 with TRBJ1-5; 7 nucleotides match TRBD1. The V and J ends lost 7 bases and 2 bases, in that order; junction bases with no gene match: 5. The CDR3 consists of 14 residues. The chain's CDR3 is CASTSTGGNQPQHF. Here the CDR3 DNA reads TGTGCCAGCACCTCAACAGGGGGCAATCAGCCCCAGCATTTT.

This clonotype was counted at least ten times. The chain couples TRBV30 to TRBJ2-2; D is unclear. The germline CDR1 and CDR2 sequences are GTSNPN and SVGIG (reference sequence). The V end lost 1 base, the J end lost 6 bases, and 3 bases lay between the germline ends. The length of the CDR3 is 11 residues. The CDR3 DNA is TGTGCCTGGAGTGGGTCCGGGGAGCTGTTTTTT. Its protein is CAWSGSGELFF.

In its sample, this clonotype was seen once. J is TRBJ1-1 and V is TRBV7-4; D unclear. V shed 4 bases and J shed 5 bases, with 11 bases lying between them. The CDR3 spans 13 residues. CDR1 is SGHVT, CDR2 SQSDAQ, per germline. CDR3 nucleotides: TGTGCCAGCAGCTCTCCGTTCGGGACTGAAGCTTTCTTT. It translates to CASSSPFGTEAFF.

This chain joins TRBV7-2 and TRBJ1-1; D might be TRBD1 (5 bases). Germline V gives CDR1 SGHTA, CDR2 FQGNSA. Trimming removed 6 bases at V and 1 base at J, with 15 bases between. The CDR3 is 15 residues long. CDR3: CASRAPGISNTEAFF. The CDR3 region has the DNA TGTGCCAGCAGGGCGCCAGGGATCTCGAACACTGAAGCTTTCTTT.

This clonotype was picked up a small number of times. The CDR3 is CASSAGTGLNTEAFF. The CDR3 DNA reads as TGTGCCAGTAGTGCCGGGACAGGGTTGAACACTGAAGCTTTCTTT. V and J are TRBV19 and TRBJ1-1, with 9 bases that match TRBD1. V was clipped by 5 bases and J by 0 bases; unmatched bases: 4. CDR3 length: 15 amino acids. The germline V gene encodes CDR1 LNHDA and CDR2 SQIVND (reference sequence). Complete variable domain (other parts from reference TRBV19 and TRBJ1-1): DGGITQSPKYLFRKEGQNVTLSCEQNLNHDAMYWYRQDPGQGLRLIYYSQIVNDFQKGDIAEGYSVSREKKESFPLTVTSAQKNPTAFYLCASSAGTGLNTEAFFGQGTRLTVV.

The table lists this clonotype with a few counts. The rearrangement joins TRBV6-5 to TRBJ2-7, with D possibly matching TRBD1 (6 bases). The germline V gene has CDR1 MNHEY and CDR2 SVGAGI. There are 14 residues in the CDR3. The V and J ends lost 1 base and 3 bases respectively, with 10 bases between them. The chain's CDR3 is CASSYFSGDYEQYF. Here the CDR3 DNA reads TGTGCCAGCAGTTACTTCTCAGGGGACTACGAGCAGTACTTC.

CDR3 nucleotide sequence: TGTGCCAGCAGCGACCCGCGGACGACCCAGTACTTC. Its translation is CASSDPRTTQYF. This rearrangement joins TRBV7-8 to TRBJ2-5; D not resolved. The germline V gene encodes CDR1 SGHVS and CDR2 FQNEAQ. This CDR3 contains 12 residues. V shed 5 bases and J shed 7 bases, with 11 bases lying between them.

CDR3 in DNA: TGTGCCAGTAGTATATCCTCATCCCATAACTATGGCTACACCTTC. Its translation: CASSISSSHNYGYTF. The chain couples TRBV19 to TRBJ1-2; the D is unclear. The CDR3 runs 15 residues. The germline gives CDR1 LNHDA, CDR2 SQIVND (reference sequence). Trimming took 2 bases from V and 1 from J, leaving 11 bases between them.

V is TRBV4-2 and J is TRBJ1-2; tentative D call: TRBD1 (6 bases). Germline values: CDR1 LGHNA, CDR2 YNFKEQ. Trimming shortened V by 2 bases and J by 4 bases, and 14 bases separated the two germline ends. The CDR3 consists of 15 residues. The CDR3 here is CASSQKTLDSYGYTF. CDR3 in DNA: TGTGCCAGCAGCCAAAAAACCTTGGACAGCTATGGCTACACCTTC.

This chain links TRBV10-2 with TRBJ2-6; TRBD1 matches at 8 bases. After removal of 0 bases from V and 1 base from J, the junction contained 5 bases not matched to a gene. Germline CDR1 WSHSY, CDR2 SAAADI. This CDR3 has 18 amino acids. The CDR3 spells CASSESMDRVSGANVLTF. The CDR3, as DNA: TGCGCCAGCAGTGAGTCGATGGACAGGGTATCTGGGGCCAACGTCCTGACTTTC.

This clonotype was seen only a few times. The rearrangement links TRBV7-3 to TRBJ1-1; 7 bases line up with TRBD1. The CDR3 contains 17 residues. Looked up from germline, CDR1 is SGHTA and CDR2 is FQGTGA. Germline trimming cut 5 bases from V and 4 bases from J; bases unmatched to any gene: 16. The CDR3, as DNA: TGTGCCAGCAGCCCCTTGGGAGGGGGACAGTCGACCACTGAAGCTTTCTTT. This gives the protein CASSPLGGGQSTTEAFF.

There are a few counts of this clonotype. The J gene is TRBJ2-5, the V gene TRBV30; D is undetermined. Germline assignment: CDR1 GTSNPN and CDR2 SVGIG (reference sequence). V was pared by 3 bases and J by 4 bases, with 6 bases between. The CDR3 length is 11 residues. The chain's CDR3 is CAWRGLETQYF. CDR3 DNA sequence: TGTGCCTGGAGGGGTTTAGAGACCCAGTACTTC. Together with reference TRBV30 and TRBJ2-5, the CDR3 gives the full variable domain: SQTIHQWPATLVQPVGSPLSLECTVEGTSNPNLYWYRQAAGRGLQLLFYSVGIGQISSEVPQNLSASRPQDRQFILSSKKLLLSDSGFYLCAWRGLETQYFGPGTRLLVL.

The chain employs TRBV30 and TRBJ2-3; perhaps TRBD1 as D (5 bases). The CDR3 length is 13 residues. V was cut by 1 base and J by 0 bases, with 5 bases left in between. Germline V lookup: CDR1 GTSNPN, CDR2 SVGIG (reference sequence). The CDR3 loop reads CAWSAGSTDTQYF. CDR3 nucleotides: TGTGCCTGGAGTGCAGGGAGCACAGATACGCAGTATTTT.

The V call is TRBV20-1, the J call TRBJ1-3; D remains ambiguous. In germline, CDR1 is DFQATT, CDR2 SNEGSKA (reference sequence). Trimming removed 0 bases from V and 2 bases from J, with 8 bases in between. The CDR3 runs to 14 residues. The CDR3 DNA follows: TGCAGTGCTAGAGATACAGCTCCTGGAAACACCATATATTTT. Residues: CSARDTAPGNTIYF.

This clonotype was seen more than once but under ten times. An end of the junction differs from the germline gene, which may be a read error. This rearrangement joins TRBV27 to TRBJ2-6, with D hard to call. This CDR3 comprises 13 residues. CDR1 and CDR2 (germline): MNHEY, SMNVEV (reference sequence). CDR3 sequence: CASSLSWANVLTF. DNA of the CDR3: TGTGCCAGCAGTCTCTCTTGGGCCAACGTCCTGACTTTC.

Only one count was recorded for this clonotype. Because it lacks the conserved phenylalanine or tryptophan at the end, this CDR3 is likely a read error. The rearrangement joins TRBV7-3 to TRBJ2-7; the D gene is possibly TRBD1 (6 bases). Germline CDR1 is SGHTA and CDR2 is FQGTGA. This CDR3 contains 13 residues. V gave up 6 bases and J gave up 6 bases, with 15 bases separating them. The CDR3 coding sequence is TGTGCCAGCAGTTCTGGGGACATGGGCGAGCAGTACCTC. Translating it yields CASSSGDMGEQYL.

The rearrangement joins TRBV19 to TRBJ2-7, with TRBD2 matching 14 bases. CDR3 length: 15 amino acids. V trimming: 9 bases; J trimming: 6 bases; junction bases outside the gene matches: 10. Germline CDR1 reads LNHDA; CDR2 reads SQIVND (reference sequence). Written as DNA, the CDR3 is TGTGCCAGCAGTGATGGGACTAGCGGGGGCCCCGAGCAGTACTTC. Its protein product is CASSDGTSGGPEQYF. Using reference TRBV19 and TRBJ2-7 for the parts outside the CDR3, the full variable domain is DGGITQSPKYLFRKEGQNVTLSCEQNLNHDAMYWYRQDPGQGLRLIYYSQIVNDFQKGDIAEGYSVSREKKESFPLTVTSAQKNPTAFYLCASSDGTSGGPEQYFGPGTRLTVT.

The V and J genes are TRBV12-3 or TRBV12-4 and TRBJ2-5, with 7 bases matching TRBD2. J lost 2 bases, V lost 4 bases, and 4 bases had no gene match. The CDR3 runs 14 residues. For the CDR3, the DNA is TGTGCCAGCAGTTGGGGAGGGGAACAAGAGACCCAGTACTTC. This sequence encodes CASSWGGEQETQYF.

The chain links TRBV12-3 or TRBV12-4 to TRBJ1-2; tentatively, D is TRBD1 (5 bases). The CDR3 runs 13 residues. Between the trimmed V and J ends, which lost 3 bases and 4 bases, there was a span of 9 bases. The CDR3 here is CASSFGDPYGYTF. The DNA of the CDR3 is TGTGCCAGCAGTTTCGGGGACCCCTATGGCTACACCTTC.